These 11 T cell receptor beta chains were all obtained from the same sample, sequenced in a study of blood T cell repertoires in COVID-19. This table comes from immunoSEQ multiplex PCR, and its TCRdb copy is limited to in-frame clones, with some not included. The repertoire has about 97,000 clones, approximately 92% of them found once; the top ten carry roughly 5.6%. The specimen sequenced was peripheral blood. All receptors come from a man aged 50-60 years with active COVID-19.

V and J are TRBV29-1 and TRBJ1-3; no definite D call. Germline V CDR1 and CDR2: SQVTM, ANQGSEA. The V gene lost 3 bases and the J gene lost 0 bases, with 9 bases spanning the gap. The length of the CDR3 is 14 residues. CDR3 in amino acids: CSVDQNLSGNTIYF. CDR3 coding DNA: TGCAGCGTTGACCAGAATCTCTCTGGAAACACCATATATTTT.

The chain recombines TRBV6-5 with TRBJ1-2; 9 nucleotides match TRBD1. Unmatched junction bases numbered 5, after V lost 5 bases and J lost 4 bases. The CDR3 has 14 residues. Looked up from germline, CDR1 is MNHEY and CDR2 is SVGAGI. CDR3 in amino acids: CASSRTGASYGYTF. CDR3 DNA: TGTGCCAGCAGTCGGACAGGGGCGAGCTATGGCTACACCTTC.

The chain employs TRBV28 and TRBJ1-2; D perhaps matches TRBD1 (6 bases). The CDR3 has 14 residues. CDR1 MDHEN and CDR2 SYDVKM come from the germline V gene. Trimming shortened V by 7 bases and J by 8 bases, and 20 bases separated the two germline ends. This CDR3 is CASTTTGHTRGYTF. The CDR3 coding sequence is TGTGCCAGCACCACGACAGGACACACAAGGGGCTACACCTTC.

J is TRBJ1-3 and V is TRBV10-3, with D uncertain. Germline CDR1 ENHRY, CDR2 SYGVKD. This CDR3 is built from 13 residues. Between the trimmed V and J ends, which lost 10 bases and 0 bases, there was a span of 10 bases. CDR3 bases: TGTGCCACTACCGGGAGCTCTGGAAACACCATATATTTT. Encoded protein: CATTGSSGNTIYF.

The chain has TRBV2 and TRBJ2-5, with 9 bases lining up with TRBD2. This CDR3 region has 15 residues. Germline CDR1 is SNHLY and CDR2 is FYNNEI. The junction had 10 bases not matched to a gene; V was cut back by 6 bases and J by 5 bases. The CDR3 DNA is TGTGCCAGCAGGTCGACTAGCGGACCAGGGGAGACCCAGTACTTC. It is translated as CASRSTSGPGETQYF. The full variable domain, its missing parts supplied by reference TRBV2 and TRBJ2-5, is EPEVTQTPSHQVTQMGQEVILRCVPISNHLYFYWYRQILGQKVEFLVSFYNNEISEKSEIFDDQFSVERPDGSNFTLKIRSTKLEDSAMYFCASRSTSGPGETQYFGPGTRLLVL.

V gene TRBV19 combines with J gene TRBJ1-2, with TRBD1 as a possible D gene (5 bases). Trimming shortened V by 9 bases and J by 2 bases, and 10 bases separated the two germline ends. The CDR3 spans 12 residues. Looked up from germline, CDR1 is LNHDA and CDR2 is SQIVND (reference sequence). The DNA of the CDR3 is TGTGCCAGCGACGACAGCAACTATGGCTACACCTTC. It translates to CASDDSNYGYTF.

V usage is TRBV27 and J usage is TRBJ1-1, with 9 positions matching TRBD1. The CDR3 covers 14 residues. The ends lost 5 bases at V and 4 bases at J; junction bases unmatched: 5. Germline-derived CDR1 and CDR2 are MNHEY and SMNVEV (reference sequence). The CDR3 loop reads CASSGQGRSTEAFF. The CDR3, as DNA: TGTGCCAGCAGTGGACAGGGGCGTAGCACTGAAGCTTTCTTT.

The chain recombines TRBV10-2 with TRBJ2-7; D unclear. V was clipped by 0 bases and J by 1 base, with 7 bases between them. Looked up from germline, CDR1 is WSHSY and CDR2 is SAAADI. The CDR3 consists of 14 residues. Written as DNA, the CDR3 is TGCGCCAGCAGTGAGTCGTCGGGTTCCTACGAGCAGTACTTC. It yields the protein CASSESSGSYEQYF.

The chain carries TRBV5-1 and TRBJ2-1; the match to TRBD2 covers 9 bases. Trimming took 8 bases from V and 4 from J; bases not matched to a gene: 4. The germline CDR1 and CDR2 sequences are SGHRS and YFSETQ. The CDR3 covers 13 residues. CDR3 in DNA: TGCGCCAGTGGACTAGCGTTATACAATGAGCAGTTCTTC. Protein: CASGLALYNEQFF.

The rearrangement links TRBV30 to TRBJ1-2, with a possible D match to TRBD1 (6 bases). Germline CDR1 GTSNPN, CDR2 SVGIG (reference sequence). Trimming cost V 5 bases and J 4 bases, with 14 bases left between them. The CDR3 is 13 amino acids. The CDR3 protein is CAWGGGLGYGYTF. For the CDR3, the DNA is TGTGCCTGGGGTGGGGGCTTGGGCTATGGCTACACCTTC. The entire variable domain, with the rest obtained from reference TRBV30 and TRBJ1-2, is as follows: SQTIHQWPATLVQPVGSPLSLECTVEGTSNPNLYWYRQAAGRGLQLLFYSVGIGQISSEVPQNLSASRPQDRQFILSSKKLLLSDSGFYLCAWGGGLGYGYTFGSGTRLTVV.

This chain uses TRBV28 with TRBJ1-1; D is unresolved. V dropped 4 bases and J dropped 2 bases, with 5 bases sitting between them. Germline V gene lookup returns CDR1 MDHEN and CDR2 SYDVKM. This CDR3 has 12 residues. CDR3 protein: CASSYYNTEAFF. The CDR3 DNA reads TGTGCCAGCAGTTACTACAACACTGAAGCTTTCTTT. Full variable domain (rest looked up from reference TRBV28 and TRBJ1-1): DVKVTQSSRYLVKRTGEKVFLECVQDMDHENMFWYRQDPGLGLRLIYFSYDVKMKEKGDIPEGYSVSREKKERFSLILESASTNQTSMYLCASSYYNTEAFFGQGTRLTVV.